This TCR beta chain was sequenced during a study of blood T cell repertoires in COVID-19. Study information: In each case, the material was cDNA or gDNA derived from T cells, B-cell-depleted T cells, or PBMCs.

Method: immunoSEQ multiplex PCR; TCRdb's copy keeps in-frame clones and lacks some. The sample has 250,000 to 300,000 clones; about 86% are singletons. Looked up from germline, CDR1 is LGHDT and CDR2 is YNNKEL (reference sequence). Deletions cut 2 bases from V and 12 bases from J, with 19 bases between. This CDR3 comprises 15 residues. Those who participated ranged in age from 18 to 89 years and resided in 20 to 30 US areas. This chain joins TRBV3-1 (or the pseudogene TRBV3-2) and TRBJ1-4; possible D gene TRBD1, 6 bases. Sequencing was done on a sample of PBMCs or T cells enriched from blood (not recorded which). The clonotype originates from a man under 40 with acute COVID-19. The DNA for the CDR3 is TGTGCCAGCAGCCAAAAACCTGGGGGGGGGCTGGAACTGTTTTTT. This sequence encodes CASSQKPGGGLELFF.